This TCR beta chain was found in a study of vaccination and CD4 T cells after COVID-19. Treatment denoted: approximately 11-day PBMC culture with coronavirus spike peptide pools or control peptides (ViraFEST assay). The Oncomine TCR Beta short-read assay sequenced DNA from cultured CD4+ T cells. In TCRdb, the PCR reads were re-called with MiXCR into one record per CDR3 protein. The sample holds roughly 17,000 distinct CDR3 sequences, around 72% seen once. On this clonotype itself: Antigen: not known.

This clonotype was sampled from a human donor who received a COVID-19 vaccine. The sequencing used CD4+ T cells from blood, cultured in vitro, collected after SARS-CoV-2 vaccination.

CDR3 nucleotides: TGCAGTGCTAGAGAACCGACAGGGTCTGGAAATTCACCCCTCCACTTT. It yields the protein CSAREPTGSGNSPLHF. V gene TRBV20-1 combines with J gene TRBJ1-6, with 7 bases matching TRBD1. The trim removed 0 bases at V and 7 bases at J, leaving 9 bases unmatched. The germline V gene has CDR1 DFQATT and CDR2 SNEGSKA (reference sequence). The CDR3 has 16 residues.